A selection of T cell receptor beta chains follows, all from one sample in a study of CD8+CD57+ T cells in acquired aplastic anemia. TCRdb independently ran MiXCR on the reads; one entry per CDR3 protein. This sample carries under 200,000 distinct CDR3 sequences, around 48% of them seen once, and the ten largest clones take about 1.8%. Material for sequencing was sorted CD4+, CD8+, or CD8+CD57+ T cells (not recorded which) from PBMCs. These receptors were obtained from a human donor with aplastic anemia. Each CDR3 is given with its conserved first and last residue. A D gene is named only where the DNA matches it firmly. A clone size is listed for some rows: how often the clone was seen (once, few, many), or a class if it is expanded.

abundance: .
j_gene: TRBJ2-1
v_gene: TRBV29-1
d_gene: .
CDR3nt: TGCAGCGTTCGGGTAGGAGGTGAGCAGTTCTTC
CDR3aa: CSVRVGGEQFF

abundance: .
j_gene: TRBJ2-6
v_gene: TRBV7-3
d_gene: TRBD2
CDR3nt: TGTGCCAGCAGCGGTAGCGGGGCGAACTCTGGGGCCAACGTCCTGACTTTC
CDR3aa: CASSGSGANSGANVLTF

abundance: few
j_gene: TRBJ2-1
v_gene: TRBV10-2
d_gene: TRBD1
CDR3nt: TGCGCCAGCAGTGACCCGGACAGGGGCAATGAGCAGTTCTTC
CDR3aa: CASSDPDRGNEQFF

abundance: .
j_gene: TRBJ2-7
v_gene: TRBV7-8
d_gene: TRBD1
CDR3nt: TGTGCCAGCAGCTATGGGACAGGGGGTCGGAACGAGCAGTACTTC
CDR3aa: CASSYGTGGRNEQYF

abundance: .
j_gene: TRBJ1-1
v_gene: TRBV18
d_gene: .
CDR3nt: TGTGCCAGCTCACCACCTGCTCTCCGCACTGAAGCTTTCTTT
CDR3aa: CASSPPALRTEAFF

abundance: .
j_gene: TRBJ2-6
v_gene: TRBV28
d_gene: .
CDR3nt: TGTGCCAGCAGTTTGGCGGACAACTCTGGGGCCAACGTCCTGACTTTC
CDR3aa: CASSLADNSGANVLTF

abundance: few
j_gene: TRBJ1-1
v_gene: TRBV27
d_gene: TRBD1
CDR3nt: TGTGCCAGCAGCAAACAGACAGGGGTAGGGTACACTGAAGCTTTCTTT
CDR3aa: CASSKQTGVGYTEAFF

abundance: .
j_gene: TRBJ1-2
v_gene: TRBV19
d_gene: .
CDR3nt: TGTGCCAGTAGTATCCGCCTCGGGGGGGCACGGGACTATGGCTACACCTTC
CDR3aa: CASSIRLGGARDYGYTF

abundance: many
j_gene: TRBJ2-7
v_gene: TRBV5-1
d_gene: .
CDR3nt: TGCGCCAGCAGCTTGTCCTGGGGGGCGAGGGACGAGCAGTACTTC
CDR3aa: CASSLSWGARDEQYF

abundance: many
j_gene: TRBJ2-2
v_gene: TRBV19
d_gene: .
CDR3nt: TGTGCCAGTACAGTGGAGCTTAACACCGGGGAGCTGTTTTTT
CDR3aa: CASTVELNTGELFF

abundance: .
j_gene: TRBJ1-4
v_gene: TRBV10-3
d_gene: .
CDR3nt: TGTGCCATCAGTGATATGGCAGTCGGACTGTTTTTT
CDR3aa: CAISDMAVGLFF

abundance: .
j_gene: TRBJ1-2
v_gene: TRBV28
d_gene: .
CDR3nt: TGTGCCAGCAGTGCCCCGGGCCTCCCGGAGGGTGGCTACACCTTC
CDR3aa: CASSAPGLPEGGYTF

abundance: many
j_gene: TRBJ2-5
v_gene: TRBV7-7
d_gene: .
CDR3nt: TGTGCTAGCAGCCCGGTTGGCAGGGGACGGGAGACCCAGTACTTC
CDR3aa: CASSPVGRGRETQYF

abundance: .
j_gene: TRBJ2-1
v_gene: TRBV20-1
d_gene: TRBD2
CDR3nt: TGCAGTGCTAGAGACCCAATAGCGGGGGGGCCGCGGAATGAGCAGTTCTTC
CDR3aa: CSARDPIAGGPRNEQFF

abundance: .
j_gene: TRBJ1-2
v_gene: TRBV27
d_gene: TRBD1
CDR3nt: TGTGCCAGCAGTCCGGGGACAGGGGGAGGCTACACCTTC
CDR3aa: CASSPGTGGGYTF

abundance: many
j_gene: TRBJ1-4
v_gene: TRBV11-2
d_gene: .
CDR3nt: TGTGCCAGCAGCCCACTGCAGTTAAGGGCTAATGAAAAACTGTTTTTT
CDR3aa: CASSPLQLRANEKLFF

abundance: .
j_gene: TRBJ2-2
v_gene: TRBV25-1
d_gene: .
CDR3nt: TGTGCCAGCAGGGCCCGACAGGGCGGCGGAGCGGGCGGGGAGCTGTTTTTT
CDR3aa: CASRARQGGGAGGELFF

abundance: many
j_gene: TRBJ1-2
v_gene: TRBV7-2
d_gene: .
CDR3nt: TGTGCCAGCAGCTTAGGTTGGTATGGCTACACCTTC
CDR3aa: CASSLGWYGYTF

abundance: .
j_gene: TRBJ2-1
v_gene: TRBV5-5
d_gene: .
CDR3nt: TGTGCCAGCAGCTTGGTTTCGGGCTACAATGAGCAGTTCTTC
CDR3aa: CASSLVSGYNEQFF

abundance: many
j_gene: TRBJ1-1
v_gene: TRBV12-3/TRBV12-4
d_gene: .
CDR3nt: TGTGCCAGCAGCGGTGCAGGGGCCACTGAAGCTTTCTTT
CDR3aa: CASSGAGATEAFF

abundance: .
j_gene: TRBJ2-7
v_gene: TRBV15
d_gene: .
CDR3nt: TGTGCCACCAGCAGAAGAACCAGGGGAATTACGTCCTACGAGCAGTACTTC
CDR3aa: CATSRRTRGITSYEQYF

abundance: .
j_gene: TRBJ2-1
v_gene: TRBV12-3/TRBV12-4
d_gene: TRBD1
CDR3nt: TGTGCCACCCGTCCGGGACAGGGGAAGGACAATGAGCAGTTCTTC
CDR3aa: CATRPGQGKDNEQFF

abundance: .
j_gene: TRBJ2-7
v_gene: TRBV24-1
d_gene: .
CDR3nt: TGTGCCACCAGTTCGGCGGTCTCCTACGAGCAGTACTTC
CDR3aa: CATSSAVSYEQYF

abundance: few
j_gene: TRBJ2-7
v_gene: TRBV7-8
d_gene: TRBD2
CDR3nt: TGTGCCAGCAGCTTGGGGACTAAGTCCTACGAGCAGTACTTC
CDR3aa: CASSLGTKSYEQYF

abundance: few
j_gene: TRBJ1-6
v_gene: TRBV7-9
d_gene: .
CDR3nt: TGTGCCAGCAGCTTACCTGCGAATTCACCCCTCCACTTT
CDR3aa: CASSLPANSPLHF

abundance: .
j_gene: TRBJ1-2
v_gene: TRBV27
d_gene: .
CDR3nt: TGTGCCAGCAGTTCCCCGGGACATCGTGGGGGCTACACCTTC
CDR3aa: CASSSPGHRGGYTF

abundance: many
j_gene: TRBJ1-1
v_gene: TRBV9
d_gene: .
CDR3nt: TGTGCCAGCAGCCTCCGGGACACAAAGCCGAACACTGAAGCTTTCTTT
CDR3aa: CASSLRDTKPNTEAFF

abundance: .
j_gene: TRBJ1-5
v_gene: TRBV6-2/TRBV6-3
d_gene: TRBD1
CDR3nt: TGTGCCAGCAGTGTAGGGACAGGGGTATGGAATCAGCCCCAGCATTTT
CDR3aa: CASSVGTGVWNQPQHF

abundance: .
j_gene: TRBJ2-3
v_gene: TRBV7-3
d_gene: TRBD1
CDR3nt: TGTGCCAGCAGCTTAAACCCCGGGACAGGTGGAGATACGCAGTATTTT
CDR3aa: CASSLNPGTGGDTQYF

abundance: many
j_gene: TRBJ2-7
v_gene: TRBV29-1
d_gene: .
CDR3nt: TGCAGCGTTGGCGGCGGAGGCTACTACGAGCAGTACTTC
CDR3aa: CSVGGGGYYEQYF

abundance: .
j_gene: TRBJ2-1
v_gene: TRBV24-1
d_gene: TRBD2
CDR3nt: TGTGCCACCAGTGACCCCACTAGCGGGGGGGCCGGTGAGCAGTTCTTC
CDR3aa: CATSDPTSGGAGEQFF

abundance: .
j_gene: TRBJ1-1
v_gene: TRBV10-3
d_gene: .
CDR3nt: TGTGCCATCGGGGAGGGGACTGAAGCTTTCTTT
CDR3aa: CAIGEGTEAFF

abundance: .
j_gene: TRBJ1-2
v_gene: TRBV5-6
d_gene: .
CDR3nt: TGTGCCAGCAGCTTGGCTGGGACGGGGAACTATGGCTACACCTTC
CDR3aa: CASSLAGTGNYGYTF

abundance: few
j_gene: TRBJ1-1
v_gene: TRBV20-1
d_gene: TRBD1
CDR3nt: TGCAGTGCGGTCGACAGGGCGTACACTGAAGCTTTCTTT
CDR3aa: CSAVDRAYTEAFF

abundance: .
j_gene: TRBJ2-7
v_gene: TRBV9
d_gene: .
CDR3nt: TGTGCCAGCAGCGTAGACTGGGGGAGCTCCTACGAGCAGTACTTC
CDR3aa: CASSVDWGSSYEQYF

abundance: .
j_gene: TRBJ2-6
v_gene: TRBV24-1
d_gene: .
CDR3nt: TGTGCCACCAGTGAGCATGGAGGGCCTGGGGCCAACGTCCTGACTTTC
CDR3aa: CATSEHGGPGANVLTF